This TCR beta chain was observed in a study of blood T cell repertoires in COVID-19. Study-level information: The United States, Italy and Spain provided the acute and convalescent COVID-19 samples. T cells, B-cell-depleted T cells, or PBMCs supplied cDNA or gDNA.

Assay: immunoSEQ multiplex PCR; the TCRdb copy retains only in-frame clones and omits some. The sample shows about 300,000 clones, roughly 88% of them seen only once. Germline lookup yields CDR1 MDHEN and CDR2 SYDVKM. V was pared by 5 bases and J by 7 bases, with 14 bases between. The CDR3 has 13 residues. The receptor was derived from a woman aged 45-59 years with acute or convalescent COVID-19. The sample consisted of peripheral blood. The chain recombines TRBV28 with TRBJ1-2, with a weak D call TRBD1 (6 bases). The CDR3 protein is CASSPGQLPGYTF. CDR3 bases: TGTGCCAGCAGTCCTGGACAGTTACCTGGCTACACCTTC.